These 25 T cell receptor beta chains share one sample of origin, sequenced in a study of blood T cell repertoires in COVID-19. The assay was immunoSEQ multiplex PCR, and TCRdb's table has in-frame clones only and misses some. The table shows just over 200,000 clones, with more than 75% occurring only once. Sequencing used peripheral blood. The origin of the receptors is a man older than 75 with acute or convalescent COVID-19.

Regarding this clone: The identical CDR3 is also encoded by other nucleotide sequences in the sample. The V call is TRBV5-1, the J call TRBJ2-3; tentative D call: TRBD2 (5 bases). The CDR3 runs 13 residues. The germline gives CDR1 SGHRS, CDR2 YFSETQ. Trimming cost V 0 bases and J 3 bases, with 5 bases left between them. The CDR3 sequence is CASSLAGTDTQYF. CDR3 DNA: TGCGCCAGCAGCTTGGCGGGGACAGATACGCAGTATTTT.

This chain connects TRBV19 to TRBJ1-5, with D hard to call. This CDR3 spans 14 amino acids. V was clipped by 5 bases and J by 2 bases, with 10 bases between them. Germline lookup yields CDR1 LNHDA and CDR2 SQIVND (reference sequence). The CDR3 region has the DNA TGTGCCAGTAGTGGCCGTCAGGGCAATCAGCCCCAGCATTTT. Translating it yields CASSGRQGNQPQHF.

V usage is TRBV9 and J usage is TRBJ2-1; TRBD2 matches at 8 bases. The V gene end was trimmed by 6 bases and the J gene end by 0 bases; junction bases not matched to a gene: 17. Germline values: CDR1 SGDLS, CDR2 YYNGEE. The length of the CDR3 is 19 residues. CDR3 DNA sequence: TGTGCCAGCAAACCCGGGACTAGGGAATCTGAGAGCTCCTACAATGAGCAGTTCTTC. Translating gives CASKPGTRESESSYNEQFF.

The J gene is TRBJ1-2, the V gene TRBV5-6, with D possibly being TRBD1 (6 bases). Germline loops: CDR1 SGHDT, CDR2 YYEEEE. Trimming took off 0 bases at V and 8 bases at J, with 14 bases between the two ends. The CDR3 loop spans 14 amino acids. The CDR3 spells CASSLEWDIRGYTF. CDR3 nucleotide sequence: TGTGCCAGCAGCTTGGAATGGGACATTAGGGGCTACACCTTC.

The count of this clone is one. The chain recombines TRBV5-1 with TRBJ2-7; D gene ambiguous. From germline, CDR1 is SGHRS and CDR2 YFSETQ. Trimming stripped 2 bases from V and 1 base from J, with 16 bases between. The CDR3 runs 16 residues. DNA for the CDR3: TGCGCCAGCAGCTTATACGCACAGCCAATATCCTACGAGCAGTACTTC. Its translation is CASSLYAQPISYEQYF.

The chain has TRBV6-5 and TRBJ2-5, with 8 bases fitting TRBD2. Germline V gene lookup returns CDR1 MNHEY and CDR2 SVGAGI. With V trimmed by 5 bases and J by 4 bases, 6 bases remained unmatched. The CDR3 is 14 residues long. CDR3 loop: CASSLTGGLETQYF. The CDR3 coding sequence is TGTGCCAGCAGTCTAACGGGGGGGTTAGAGACCCAGTACTTC.

CDR3 sequence reads: CASSRDRDSGGYTF. The DNA for the CDR3 is TGTGCCAGCAGTAGGGACAGGGATTCGGGTGGCTACACCTTC. The chain employs TRBV6-5 and TRBJ1-2; TRBD1 matches at 9 bases. This CDR3 is 14 amino acids long. After removal of 5 bases from V and 7 bases from J, the junction contained 8 bases not matched to a gene. Germline lookup yields CDR1 MNHEY and CDR2 SVGAGI.

This sequence joins TRBV27 and TRBJ2-1; weak D call: TRBD1 (5 bases). V was cut by 5 bases and J by 9 bases, with 17 bases left in between. The CDR3 is 14 residues long. Germline V lookup: CDR1 MNHEY, CDR2 SMNVEV (reference sequence). The CDR3 DNA reads TGTGCCAGCAGTCTAGGGGCCCTCAGGACTGAGCAGTTCTTC. This sequence encodes CASSLGALRTEQFF.

The chain employs TRBV6-5 and TRBJ2-7, with D unresolved. The CDR3 totals 15 residues. Germline V gene sequence: CDR1 MNHEY, CDR2 SVGAGI. Trimming removed 2 bases at V and 1 base at J, with 12 bases between. DNA of the CDR3: TGTGCCAGCAGTTACGACGCAGCCAGGTCCTACGAGCAGTACTTC. This gives the protein CASSYDAARSYEQYF.

Only one count was recorded for this clone. The chain links TRBV3-1 (or the pseudogene TRBV3-2) to TRBJ2-5; D perhaps matches TRBD1 (6 bases). The CDR3 totals 15 residues. V was cut by 1 base and J by 0 bases, with 9 bases left in between. Germline V lookup: CDR1 LGHDT, CDR2 YNNKEL (reference sequence). The CDR3 region has the DNA TGTGCCAGCAGCCAAGGACGACAGGACCAAGAGACCCAGTACTTC. Translated: CASSQGRQDQETQYF.

The chain links TRBV7-9 to TRBJ1-2; D may be TRBD1 (6 bases). The V end was cut by 1 base, the J end by 6 bases, with 9 bases between. This CDR3 is 13 amino acids long. Germline-derived CDR1 and CDR2 are SEHNR and FQNEAQ (reference sequence). The CDR3 region is CASSLGAGDGYTF. The DNA for the CDR3 is TGTGCCAGCAGCTTAGGTGCAGGGGATGGCTACACCTTC.

The chain recombines TRBV19 with TRBJ2-4, with TRBD1 matching over 8 bases. The CDR3 contains 14 residues. Germline V gives CDR1 LNHDA, CDR2 SQIVND (reference sequence). Germline trimming cut 6 bases from V and 6 bases from J; bases unmatched to any gene: 7. CDR3 protein: CASSVGQESNIQYF. The CDR3 bases are TGTGCCAGTAGCGTGGGACAGGAGTCAAACATTCAGTACTTC.

This clone came up a few times. J is TRBJ2-7 and V is TRBV7-2; D is undetermined. Trimming pared 3 bases from V and 7 bases from J, leaving 13 bases between. The germline V gene has CDR1 SGHTA and CDR2 FQGNSA. The CDR3 sequence is 13 residues long. The CDR3 DNA is TGTGCCAGCAGCTTGGGCAAGTTTCTGGAGCAGTACTTC. This encodes CASSLGKFLEQYF.

The CDR3 spells CASSITGTGAGEQFF. The CDR3, as DNA: TGTGCCAGCAGTATTACCGGGACAGGGGCAGGTGAGCAGTTCTTC. The chain combines TRBV16 with TRBJ2-1, with 10 bases aligning to TRBD1. Per germline, CDR1 KGHSY and CDR2 FQNENV. This CDR3 is built from 15 residues. Unmatched junction bases numbered 11, after V lost 6 bases and J lost 9 bases.

This chain uses TRBV24-1 with TRBJ2-3, with D maybe TRBD1 (6 bases). V was clipped by 5 bases and J by 8 bases, with 22 bases between them. The CDR3 extends over 16 amino acids. CDR1 is KGHDR, CDR2 SFDVKD, per germline. The chain's CDR3 is CATSAPRGRLGGTQYF. As DNA, the CDR3 is TGTGCCACCAGTGCCCCCAGGGGCCGCTTAGGGGGTACGCAGTATTTT.

This clone was seen only a few times. This chain uses TRBV6-2 or TRBV6-3 with TRBJ1-2; 7 bases agree with TRBD1. V was pared by 5 bases and J by 2 bases, with 5 bases of the junction left unmatched. CDR3 length equals 14 residues. Per germline, CDR1 MNHEY and CDR2 SVGEGT. Written as DNA, the CDR3 is TGTGCCAGCAGTCGACCGGGACAGAACTATGGCTACACCTTC. Encoded protein: CASSRPGQNYGYTF.

This chain uses TRBV7-2 with TRBJ1-5, with a tentative D call TRBD1 (5 bases). This CDR3 has 16 residues. CDR1 is SGHTA and CDR2 is FQGNSA in the germline V gene. V was clipped by 1 base and J by 7 bases, with 17 bases between them. This chain's CDR3 is CASSLVSQGSGQPQHF. DNA for the CDR3: TGTGCCAGCAGCTTAGTTAGTCAGGGTTCAGGCCAGCCCCAGCATTTT.

The V and J genes are TRBV19 and TRBJ2-1; 8 bases agree with TRBD2. V shed 6 bases and J 4 bases; nucleotides not matched to a gene: 8. CDR3 size: 15 residues. CDR1 is LNHDA, CDR2 SQIVND, per germline (reference sequence). The CDR3 loop is CASRISGNTYNEQFF. Written as DNA, the CDR3 is TGTGCCAGTAGAATTAGCGGGAACACATACAATGAGCAGTTCTTC.

This clone was detected a few times. The chain employs TRBV7-2 and TRBJ2-7; D gene ambiguous. CDR3 length: 13 amino acids. The ends were cut back, 4 bases at V and 7 bases at J, with 14 bases in the middle. Germline values: CDR1 SGHTA, CDR2 FQGNSA. As DNA, the CDR3 is TGTGCCAGCAGCTCAAACTATCAGCTAGAGCAGTACTTC. Its protein is CASSSNYQLEQYF.

The chain employs TRBV5-4 and TRBJ2-3; 8 bases are shared with TRBD1. Germline lookup yields CDR1 SGHNT and CDR2 YYREEE (reference sequence). This CDR3 has 14 residues. V lost 4 bases, J lost 1 base, and 2 bases stayed unmatched. The CDR3 DNA follows: TGTGCCAGCAGCGAGACAGGGGGCACAGATACGCAGTATTTT. Protein product: CASSETGGTDTQYF.

For the CDR3, the DNA is TGCGCCAGCACCAAGCCCGGGACAGGGAATTCACCCCTCCACTTT. It encodes CASTKPGTGNSPLHF. The chain employs TRBV5-1 and TRBJ1-6, with TRBD1 matching over 9 bases. With 6 bases clipped from V and 7 bases from J, the junction kept 8 bases outside the gene matches. The CDR3 is 15 amino acids. CDR1 and CDR2 (germline): SGHRS, YFSETQ.

This sequence joins TRBV5-1 and TRBJ2-7, with D tentatively TRBD1 (7 bases). The germline CDR1 and CDR2 sequences are SGHRS and YFSETQ. V lost 2 bases and J 4 bases, leaving 13 bases between the germline ends. There are 14 residues in the CDR3. This CDR3 is CASSFDREVYEQYF. CDR3 coding DNA: TGCGCCAGCAGCTTCGACAGGGAGGTTTACGAGCAGTACTTC.

The J gene is TRBJ2-3, the V gene TRBV11-3, with TRBD2 as a possible D gene (5 bases). V lost 5 bases and J 1 base, leaving 13 bases between the germline ends. Germline V gene lookup returns CDR1 SGHNT and CDR2 YENEEA. This CDR3 has 15 residues. DNA for the CDR3: TGTGCCAGCAGCCTCTCCCTAGCCCGCACAGATACGCAGTATTTT. Translated: CASSLSLARTDTQYF.

J is TRBJ2-7 and V is TRBV2; 9 bases agree with TRBD1. J gave up 3 bases and V 7 bases, and 4 bases lay outside the gene matches. The germline V gene encodes CDR1 SNHLY and CDR2 FYNNEI. The CDR3 runs 13 residues. CDR3 DNA: TGTGCCAGCAAGGGACAGGGCAGCTACGAGCAGTACTTC. Its translation: CASKGQGSYEQYF.

There are a few counts of this clone. CDR3 nucleotides: TGTGCCAGCAGCTTATGGTTCTCCGGGACATCATACAATGAGCAGTTCTTC. Protein sequence: CASSLWFSGTSYNEQFF. The rearrangement uses TRBV7-2 and TRBJ2-1; maybe TRBD1 (6 bases). Germline assignment: CDR1 SGHTA and CDR2 FQGNSA. Trimming cost V 2 bases and J 4 bases, with 18 bases left between them. The length of the CDR3 is 17 residues.